The present TCR beta chain was sequenced within a study of OX40 agonist ivuxolimab in advanced cancers. Trimming cost V 5 bases and J 2 bases, with 13 bases left between them. The CDR3 is 15 residues long. Germline lookup yields CDR1 SEHNR and CDR2 FQNEAQ (reference sequence). Method: immunoSEQ multiplex PCR; TCRdb's copy keeps in-frame clones and lacks some. The data show about 63,000 clones, 90% to 95% seen once. The receptor's source is an adult with an advanced solid tumor such as melanoma, head and neck, liver or kidney cancer. J is TRBJ1-3 and V is TRBV7-9; tentative D call: TRBD1 (5 bases). This sample comprised CD4+ or CD8+ T cells sorted from blood, obtained in a trial of the OX40 agonist ivuxolimab. The CDR3 sequence: CASSLGGGTGNTIYF. CDR3 in DNA: TGTGCCAGCAGCCTAGGTGGGGGTACTGGAAACACCATATATTTT.